These 3 T cell receptor beta chains originate from one sample sequenced in a study of cytomegalovirus exposure and HLA in healthy donors. The PCR contained 60 Vbeta and 13 Jbeta primers. Assay used: immunoSEQ multiplex PCR; TCRdb lists only in-frame clones, some missing. The sample holds around 180,000 clones, 65% to 80% seen once. Sequencing used PBMCs. The receptors originated from a woman between 40 and 55 years old in good health and CMV-seronegative.

Written as DNA, the CDR3 is TGTGCCAGTAGTATAGGGCTCCCAACGCAGTATTTT. Amino acid sequence: CASSIGLPTQYF. This sequence joins TRBV19 and TRBJ2-3; no clear D gene. V was shortened by 1 base and J by 9 bases, with 8 bases between the two germline ends. The V gene's germline CDR1 is LNHDA and CDR2 SQIVND (reference sequence). The CDR3 loop spans 12 amino acids. Complete variable domain (other parts from reference TRBV19 and TRBJ2-3): DGGITQSPKYLFRKEGQNVTLSCEQNLNHDAMYWYRQDPGQGLRLIYYSQIVNDFQKGDIAEGYSVSREKKESFPLTVTSAQKNPTAFYLCASSIGLPTQYFGPGTRLTVL.

The rearrangement links TRBV6-6 to TRBJ1-1; 10 bases are shared with TRBD1. Trimming cost V 5 bases and J 6 bases; bases outside gene matches: 6. This CDR3 spans 14 amino acids. Germline CDR1 MNHNY, CDR2 SVGAGI (reference sequence). In nucleotides, the CDR3 is TGTGCCAGCAGTGAGAACGGACAGGGGGCTGAAGCTTTCTTT. Amino acid sequence: CASSENGQGAEAFF.

The chain uses TRBV6-4 and TRBJ2-3, with 9 bases identical to TRBD2. V lost 0 bases to trimming and J lost 3 bases; unmatched junction nucleotides: 4. The CDR3 runs to 16 residues. The germline V gene has CDR1 MRHNA and CDR2 SNTAGT. CDR3 nucleotides: TGTGCCAGCAGTGACTCCGCGGGAGGGCCAACAGATACGCAGTATTTT. Translation: CASSDSAGGPTDTQYF.